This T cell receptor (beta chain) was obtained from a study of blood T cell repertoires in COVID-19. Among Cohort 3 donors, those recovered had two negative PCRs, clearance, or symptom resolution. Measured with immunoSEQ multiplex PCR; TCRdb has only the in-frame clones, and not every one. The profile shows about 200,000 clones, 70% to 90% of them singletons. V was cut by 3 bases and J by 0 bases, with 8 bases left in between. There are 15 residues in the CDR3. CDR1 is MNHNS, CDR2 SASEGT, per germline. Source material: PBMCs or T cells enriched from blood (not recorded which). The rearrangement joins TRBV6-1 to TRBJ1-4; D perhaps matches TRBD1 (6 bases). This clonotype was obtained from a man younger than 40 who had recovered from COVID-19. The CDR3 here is CASSETGSTNEKLFF. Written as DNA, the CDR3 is TGTGCCAGCAGTGAGACAGGTTCAACTAATGAAAAACTGTTTTTT.